Listed below are T cell receptor beta chains from one sample, sequenced in a study of shared clonotypes between healthy human individuals. Clones were sequenced by immunoSEQ multiplex PCR, and TCRdb holds only the in-frame ones, with some missing. In the table there are about 2,200,000 clones, under 95% of which are singletons. Sequenced material: naive CD8+ T cells from PBMCs. The receptors stem from a man between 18 and 29 years old in good health. Some clones in this sample may be carry-over from other donors' samples. CDR3s include the opening cysteine and the closing phenylalanine or tryptophan. D genes are given only for firm matches. Size values are once, few and many counts, or a class for expanded clones, and some rows have none.

d_gene	v_gene	j_gene	abundance	CDR3nt	CDR3aa
TRBD2	TRBV9	TRBJ2-1	NA	TGTGCCAGCAGTGCCCCTCTAGCGGGAGGATCCTACAATGAGCAGTTCTTC	CASSAPLAGGSYNEQFF
NA	TRBV21-1	TRBJ2-3	once	TGTGCCAGCAGCAAAGTAATAATTAGCACAGATACGCAGTATTTT	CASSKVIISTDTQYF
NA	TRBV4-3	TRBJ1-5	once	TGCGCCAGCAGCCAAGACCGTGTGGGTAATCAGCCCCAGCATTTT	CASSQDRVGNQPQHF
TRBD1	TRBV10-3	TRBJ1-5	once	TGTGCCATCAGTGACCGGGACAGGACCCATCAGCCCCAGCATTTT	CAISDRDRTHQPQHF
TRBD1	TRBV7-9	TRBJ2-7	NA	TGTGCCAGCAGCGACCATGGGACAGGGTTATTCGAGCAGTACTTC	CASSDHGTGLFEQYF
NA	TRBV27	TRBJ2-5	NA	TGTGCCAGCAGCATGAACAGGGTGGAGACCCAGTACTTC	CASSMNRVETQYF
NA	TRBV7-8	TRBJ2-1	NA	TGTGCCAGCGGCCTGTCGGGTTACAATGAGCAGTTCTTC	CASGLSGYNEQFF
NA	TRBV6-1	TRBJ2-1	NA	TGTGCCAGCAGTGAAGATGCGAGGGATGAGCAGTTCTTC	CASSEDARDEQFF
TRBD1	TRBV10-2	TRBJ2-7	NA	TGCGCCAGCAGTGGAGACCGGGACAGGAGCTCCTACGAGCAGTACTTC	CASSGDRDRSSYEQYF
NA	TRBV2	TRBJ2-3	NA	TGTGCCAGCAGTGAGTTGGGGCCTTCCACAGATACGCAGTATTTT	CASSELGPSTDTQYF
NA	TRBV7-9	TRBJ2-3	once	TGTGCCAGCAGCTCCCAGTTGGGGGACCTCGGGATCCCAGATACGCAGTATTTT	CASSSQLGDLGIPDTQYF
NA	TRBV27	TRBJ1-1	NA	TGTGCCACCACCCTCGTAGGGGGGCGGGGAACTGAAGCTTTCTTT	CATTLVGGRGTEAFF